The rows below give T cell receptor beta chains drawn from one sample of a study of CD8 T cell repertoires and HIV-1 epitope variants. No antigen is known for these receptors. Assay: immunoSEQ multiplex PCR; the TCRdb copy retains only in-frame clones and omits some. The sample includes 5,700 or so clones, approximately 65% of them seen just once. The source material was cultured CD8+ T cells derived from PBMCs. The origin of the receptors is a male donor with HIV. CDR3s include the opening cysteine and the closing phenylalanine or tryptophan. The D gene is left open where the match is weak. Where a row states a size, it is once, few, many or the class of an expanded clone; other rows omit it.

length	size	V	D	J	DNA	CDR3
14	.	TRBV10-3	.	TRBJ2-7	TGTGCCATCAGTGAGTCGAGCACCACCTACGAGCAGTACTTC	CAISESSTTYEQYF
15	.	TRBV28	.	TRBJ2-1	TGTGCCAGCACCAGGTGGAGAGGGGGGCACCATGAGCAGTTCTTC	CASTRWRGGHHEQFF
16	.	TRBV27	.	TRBJ2-6	TGTGCCAGCAGGTCGTCCCCAGCGGCTGGGGCCAACGTCCTGACTTTC	CASRSSPAAGANVLTF
16	medium-sized	TRBV7-3	.	TRBJ1-5	TGTGCCAGCAGCTTAAATGGAGGGTTGCGCAATCAGCCCCAGCATTTT	CASSLNGGLRNQPQHF
11	.	TRBV20-1	.	TRBJ2-1	TGCAGTGCCCACCAGAGGGGGGAGCAGTTCTTC	CSAHQRGEQFF
13	.	TRBV30	.	TRBJ1-3	TGTGCCTGGAGTGGACCGGGGGGAAACACCATATATTTT	CAWSGPGGNTIYF
14	.	TRBV2	TRBD1	TRBJ2-3	TGTGCCAGCAGCACGGGACAGGGAACAGATACGCAGTATTTT	CASSTGQGTDTQYF
13	.	TRBV9	.	TRBJ2-3	TGTGCCAGCAGCGTCCCCCCCCGAGATACGCAGTATTTT	CASSVPPRDTQYF
16	.	TRBV5-4	TRBD1	TRBJ2-2	TGTGCCAGCAGCTTAGGACAGGGGGCTAACACCGGGGAGCTGTTTTTT	CASSLGQGANTGELFF
14	.	TRBV5-4	TRBD1	TRBJ2-7	TGTGCCAGCAGCCCGGACAGGGTCTCCTACGAGCAGTACTTC	CASSPDRVSYEQYF
15	.	TRBV11-2	.	TRBJ2-4	TGTGCCAGCAGCTTTTTCCGGGGCAGCGGATACATTCAGTACTTC	CASSFFRGSGYIQYF
14	.	TRBV6-6	.	TRBJ1-1	TGTGCCAGCACCGTAGACGGAATGAACACTGAAGCTTTCTTT	CASTVDGMNTEAFF
20	.	TRBV18	.	TRBJ1-6	TGTGCCAGCTCACCTACCGACAGTACCAGTTTGAGCTCCTATAATTCACCCCTCCACTTT	CASSPTDSTSLSSYNSPLHF
13	.	TRBV2	TRBD1	TRBJ1-5	TGTGCCGGACAGGCGGAAAGCAATCAGCCCCAGCATTTT	CAGQAESNQPQHF
13	.	TRBV5-4	.	TRBJ1-2	TGTGCCAGCAGTCTGGGGGTACAGCTTGGCTACACCTTC	CASSLGVQLGYTF
17	.	TRBV7-9	.	TRBJ2-3	TGTGCCAGCAGCTTACCCCACGGAGGGGGCCCCACAGATACGCAGTATTTT	CASSLPHGGGPTDTQYF
14	.	TRBV6-6	.	TRBJ2-7	TGTGCCAGCAGCCCCGGGGCGATTACCTACGAGCAGTACTTC	CASSPGAITYEQYF
13	.	TRBV27	.	TRBJ2-7	TGTGCCAGCAGGAACTGGGACTCCTACGAGCAGTACTTC	CASRNWDSYEQYF
15	.	TRBV28	.	TRBJ2-7	TGTGCCAGCAGTTTTTCAGGAGACAATGATTACGAGCAGTACTTC	CASSFSGDNDYEQYF
14	.	TRBV28	.	TRBJ2-3	TGTGCCAGCAGTTTTGAAAGTACCACAGATACGCAGTATTTT	CASSFESTTDTQYF
16	.	TRBV5-6	TRBD1	TRBJ2-1	TGTGCCAGCAGCTTGGTTGTTGGCGGGACAGGCAATGAGCAGTTCTTC	CASSLVVGGTGNEQFF
16	.	TRBV11-3	.	TRBJ2-6	TGTGCCAGCAGCCAATCTCGACAAAGTCGGGCCAACGTCCTGACTTTC	CASSQSRQSRANVLTF
14	.	TRBV28	.	TRBJ1-5	TGTGCCAGCAGTTTGCGAGGCAGCAATCAGCCCCAGCATTTT	CASSLRGSNQPQHF
16	once	TRBV4-3	.	TRBJ1-4	TGCGCCAGCAGCCCGTCCCCAGGTGCAACTAATGAAAAACTGTTTTTT	CASSPSPGATNEKLFF
13	few	TRBV28	.	TRBJ1-1	TGTGCCAGCAGTTTATTGGGCTCGGGGGAAGCTTTCTTT	CASSLLGSGEAFF
15	.	TRBV28	.	TRBJ2-3	TGTGCCAGCATCCTTGGGGGGGGCGGCACAGATACGCAGTATTTT	CASILGGGGTDTQYF
15	.	TRBV19	.	TRBJ1-6	TGTGCCAGTACCGACACGGACCCGAATAATTCACCCCTCCACTTT	CASTDTDPNNSPLHF
14	once	TRBV5-4	TRBD1	TRBJ1-2	TGTGCCAGCAGCTGGCAGGAGACAGGGCTCGGCTACACCTTC	CASSWQETGLGYTF
15	.	TRBV30	TRBD2	TRBJ2-1	TGTGCCTGGAGTGCATCCCGGACTAGCGACAATGAGCAGTTCTTC	CAWSASRTSDNEQFF
15	.	TRBV5-4	TRBD1	TRBJ2-1	TGTGCCAGCAGCTTTCGACAGGGGGCTAAAAATGAGCAGTTCTTC	CASSFRQGAKNEQFF
12	.	TRBV9	TRBD1	TRBJ2-3	TGTGCCAGCAGCGGCGGGACAGGAACGCAGTATTTT	CASSGGTGTQYF
16	.	TRBV27	TRBD2	TRBJ2-5	TGTGCCAGCAGTTTATCAAGGACTAGCCACCAAGAGACCCAGTACTTC	CASSLSRTSHQETQYF
11	.	TRBV28	.	TRBJ2-3	TGTGCCAGCAGGCGGGCGGATACGCAGTATTTT	CASRRADTQYF
15	.	TRBV19	.	TRBJ2-3	TGTGCCAGTAAAGAAGGGGCGAGTGGTGCAGATACGCAGTATTTT	CASKEGASGADTQYF
13	.	TRBV2	TRBD2	TRBJ2-1	TGTGCCAGGGCATTCAGCGGGGGGGGCGAGCAGTTCTTC	CARAFSGGGEQFF
15	.	TRBV27	.	TRBJ2-2	TGTGCCAGCAGTGGCCTAGCGTCCGGCACCGGGGAGCTGTTTTTT	CASSGLASGTGELFF
11	.	TRBV7-2	TRBD2	TRBJ2-2	TGTGCCAGCAGCGCGGGAGCTGTGGTGTTTTTT	CASSAGAVVFF
13	.	TRBV13	.	TRBJ2-2	TGTGCCAGCAGCTTAGCCACAAGGGGGGAGCTGTTTTTT	CASSLATRGELFF
15	.	TRBV29-1	TRBD1	TRBJ2-3	TGCAGCGTTGAAGGGACAGGGGATGGCACAGATACGCAGTATTTT	CSVEGTGDGTDTQYF
14	.	TRBV5-1	.	TRBJ1-2	TGCGCCAGCAGCTTGGACAGGTCGAACTATGGCTACACCTTC	CASSLDRSNYGYTF
15	.	TRBV28	TRBD2	TRBJ2-3	TGTGCCAGCAGCCTAGTGGCTAGCGGAACAGATACGCAGTATTTT	CASSLVASGTDTQYF
14	few	TRBV9	.	TRBJ2-7	TGTGCCAGCAGCGTAGATGGGGACGGCTACGAGCAGTACTTC	CASSVDGDGYEQYF
15	once	TRBV11-2	.	TRBJ2-1	TGTGCCAGCAGCTTAATCTTCGTCACTTACGATGAGCAGTTCTTC	CASSLIFVTYDEQFF
16	once	TRBV4-3	TRBD1	TRBJ2-7	TGCGCCAGCAGCTATGCCGGGACAGGGAGCTCCTACGAGCAGTACTTC	CASSYAGTGSSYEQYF
17	.	TRBV7-8	TRBD2	TRBJ2-3	TGTGCCAGCAACGTGGAGCCGGGGACTAGCAGGACAGATACGCAGTATTTT	CASNVEPGTSRTDTQYF
14	.	TRBV15	TRBD2	TRBJ2-1	TGTGCCACCAGCAGAGATCGCGCGGGGGGTGAGCAGTTCTTC	CATSRDRAGGEQFF